These 32 T cell receptor beta chains originate from one sample sequenced in a study of cytomegalovirus exposure and HLA in healthy donors. Amplification used 60 Vbeta primers and 13 Jbeta primers. Using immunoSEQ multiplex PCR, the repertoire was profiled, and TCRdb retains in-frame clones only, with some absent. The repertoire table contains 85,000 to 110,000 clones. The sample taken for sequencing was PBMCs. These receptors were obtained from a middle-aged man in good health and CMV-seronegative.

This sequence joins TRBV2 and TRBJ2-3, with 7 bases lining up with TRBD2. The V and J ends lost 6 bases and 0 bases, in that order; junction bases with no gene match: 3. This CDR3 region has 14 residues. CDR1 SNHLY and CDR2 FYNNEI come from the germline V gene. CDR3 region: CASRREASTDTQYF. The CDR3 DNA reads as TGTGCCAGCAGACGGGAGGCTAGCACAGATACGCAGTATTTT.

V usage is TRBV7-9 and J usage is TRBJ1-2, with D maybe TRBD1 (5 bases). Germline V gives CDR1 SEHNR, CDR2 FQNEAQ (reference sequence). V was trimmed by 6 bases and J by 8 bases, leaving 13 bases between them. This CDR3 has 12 amino acids. The CDR3 loop reads CASRGRQGGYTF. For the CDR3, the DNA is TGTGCCAGCAGGGGCCGTCAGGGCGGCTACACCTTC.

The chain has TRBV7-2 and TRBJ2-5; 14 nucleotides agree with TRBD2. Germline CDR1 reads SGHTA; CDR2 reads FQGNSA. This CDR3 contains 16 residues. With 5 bases clipped from V and 6 bases from J, the junction kept 8 bases outside the gene matches. The CDR3 coding sequence is TGTGCCAGCAGCGAGACGACTAGCGGGGGGGCAAAGACCCAGTACTTC. Protein: CASSETTSGGAKTQYF.

DNA of the CDR3: TGTGCCAGCACGGGGGGGAGGGTTCAGCCCCAGCATTTT. It is translated as CASTGGRVQPQHF. The rearrangement joins TRBV6-1 to TRBJ1-5, with D tentatively TRBD1 (5 bases). There are 13 residues in the CDR3. With 7 bases removed from V and 6 bases from J, the gap between germline ends came to 13 bases. Germline-derived CDR1 and CDR2 are MNHNS and SASEGT.

The chain employs TRBV5-4 and TRBJ2-3; D unresolved. The CDR3 is 15 residues long. Trimming stripped 4 bases from V and 4 bases from J, with 16 bases between. Germline V CDR1 and CDR2: SGHNT, YYREEE (reference sequence). The CDR3: CASSGPGQIADTQYF. In DNA, the CDR3 is TGTGCCAGCAGCGGTCCGGGTCAGATAGCAGATACGCAGTATTTT.

The CDR3: CASSLKGQGSYSPLHF. The CDR3, as DNA: TGTGCCAGCAGCTTGAAGGGACAGGGTTCCTATTCACCCCTCCACTTT. V and J are TRBV5-4 and TRBJ1-6; 9 bases match TRBD1. Germline loops: CDR1 SGHNT, CDR2 YYREEE (reference sequence). V lost 1 base to trimming and J lost 8 bases; unmatched junction nucleotides: 7. The CDR3 contains 16 residues. The full variable domain, completed using reference TRBV5-4 and TRBJ1-6, is ETGVTQSPTHLIKTRGQQVTLRCSSQSGHNTVSWYQQALGQGPQFIFQYYREEENGRGNFPPRFSGLQFPNYSSELNVNALELDDSALYLCASSLKGQGSYSPLHFGNGTRLTVT.

This chain uses TRBV28 with TRBJ2-1, with a possible D match to TRBD2 (5 bases). The CDR3 is made up of 16 amino acids. Germline CDR1 reads MDHEN; CDR2 reads SYDVKM. V lost 3 bases to trimming and J lost 0 bases, with 12 bases between them. CDR3 DNA: TGTGCCAGCAGTTTGGCGACTACCTACTCCTACAATGAGCAGTTCTTC. This translates into CASSLATTYSYNEQFF.

The rearrangement uses TRBV10-2 and TRBJ2-1; TRBD2 agrees at 9 bases. The junction had 8 bases not matched to a gene; V was cut back by 0 bases and J by 8 bases. The length of the CDR3 is 16 residues. Germline-derived CDR1 and CDR2 are WSHSY and SAAADI. The CDR3 loop reads CASSESRLAGHHEQFF. The CDR3 nucleotides read TGCGCCAGCAGTGAGTCCCGCCTAGCGGGACATCATGAGCAGTTCTTC.

The chain combines TRBV9 with TRBJ2-1, with 10 positions matching TRBD2. There are 17 residues in the CDR3. The germline CDR1 and CDR2 sequences are SGDLS and YYNGEE. After removal of 6 bases from V and 3 bases from J, the junction contained 12 bases not matched to a gene. As DNA, the CDR3 is TGTGCCAGCACCCCCAAGGGAGCGGGGGGGGTCTACAATGAGCAGTTCTTC. Its translation: CASTPKGAGGVYNEQFF.

The CDR3 DNA sequence: TGTGCCAGCACCGCAGGGACCTACAATGAGCAGTTCTTC. Translating it yields CASTAGTYNEQFF. The chain is built from TRBV6-5 and TRBJ2-1, with TRBD1 as a possible D gene (5 bases). Per the germline V gene, CDR1 is MNHEY and CDR2 is SVGAGI. V lost 7 bases and J 2 bases, leaving 9 bases between the germline ends. The CDR3 loop spans 13 amino acids.

J is TRBJ2-3 and V is TRBV4-3, with 9 bases fitting TRBD1. This CDR3 comprises 16 residues. Germline CDR1 LGHNA, CDR2 YSLEER. Trimming cost V 3 bases and J 3 bases; bases outside gene matches: 7. The CDR3 nucleotides are TGCGCCAGCAGCCAGTACAGGGGGCCTTTTACAGATACGCAGTATTTT. Residues: CASSQYRGPFTDTQYF.

The chain carries TRBV2 and TRBJ1-4; 10 nucleotides agree with TRBD1. J lost 0 bases, V lost 7 bases, and 2 bases had no gene match. The germline V gene has CDR1 SNHLY and CDR2 FYNNEI. The CDR3 length is 15 residues. CDR3 in amino acids: CASTGQGATNEKLFF. In nucleotides, the CDR3 is TGTGCCAGCACCGGACAGGGGGCAACTAATGAAAAACTGTTTTTT. The full variable domain, its missing parts supplied by reference TRBV2 and TRBJ1-4, is EPEVTQTPSHQVTQMGQEVILRCVPISNHLYFYWYRQILGQKVEFLVSFYNNEISEKSEIFDDQFSVERPDGSNFTLKIRSTKLEDSAMYFCASTGQGATNEKLFFGSGTQLSVL.

The chain combines TRBV6-1 with TRBJ2-7; the D gene is possibly TRBD1 (5 bases). CDR1 MNHNS and CDR2 SASEGT come from the germline V gene. Deletions cut 8 bases from V and 6 bases from J, with 23 bases between. The CDR3 consists of 15 residues. CDR3 bases: TGTGCCAGCCGACGAAACATGGGGCAGGGCCTCGAGCAGTACTTC. Translating it yields CASRRNMGQGLEQYF.

CDR3 coding DNA: TGTGCCAGCAGCCAAGATCAGGACAGGAAGAACTATGGCTACACCTTC. Translated: CASSQDQDRKNYGYTF. V and J are TRBV14 and TRBJ1-2, with 7 bases matching TRBD1. The junction had 6 bases not matched to a gene; V was cut back by 0 bases and J by 2 bases. In germline, CDR1 is SGHDN, CDR2 FVKESK. This CDR3 is built from 16 residues.

V is TRBV7-7 and J is TRBJ1-3; D remains unclear. CDR3 length: 13 amino acids. Germline values: CDR1 SSHAT, CDR2 FNYEAQ (reference sequence). V shed 10 bases and J shed 3 bases, with 13 bases lying between them. The CDR3 sequence is CAIRTENGNTIYF. CDR3 nucleotide sequence: TGTGCCATCCGAACAGAAAATGGAAACACCATATATTTT.

The chain joins TRBV5-1 to TRBJ1-4; 9 nucleotides align to TRBD1. CDR3 length: 16 amino acids. Trimming removed 2 bases from V and 8 bases from J; junction bases left unmatched: 10. Germline CDR1 reads SGHRS; CDR2 reads YFSETQ. CDR3 coding DNA: TGCGCCAGCAGCTTTCGCCCGGGACAGGGAGTAGAAAAACTGTTTTTT. Its protein product is CASSFRPGQGVEKLFF.

The rearrangement joins TRBV28 to TRBJ2-7, with TRBD1 identical over 8 bases. Germline lookup yields CDR1 MDHEN and CDR2 SYDVKM. V lost 5 bases to trimming and J lost 9 bases; unmatched junction nucleotides: 12. This CDR3 comprises 14 residues. The CDR3 bases are TGTGCCAGCAGTCCCCCGAGACAGGGGTCTGGGCAGTACTTC. Translating gives CASSPPRQGSGQYF.

The genes are TRBV5-4 and TRBJ2-7, with D perhaps TRBD1 (6 bases). Germline V CDR1 and CDR2: SGHNT, YYREEE (reference sequence). Trimming took 4 bases from V and 5 from J, leaving 13 bases between them. The CDR3 sequence is 13 residues long. For the CDR3, the DNA is TGTGCCAGCAGCCAAGGGGGAAGGGACGAGCAGTACTTC. This translates into CASSQGGRDEQYF.

The chain uses TRBV10-3 and TRBJ2-3, with 10 bases fitting TRBD2. The CDR3 is made up of 13 amino acids. Germline loops: CDR1 ENHRY, CDR2 SYGVKD. V was clipped by 6 bases and J by 4 bases; unmatched bases: 1. As DNA, the CDR3 is TGTGCCATCAGCCTAGCGGGAGCAGATACGCAGTATTTT. This codes for CAISLAGADTQYF.

The gene calls are TRBV19 and TRBJ1-3, with D hard to call. This CDR3 has 14 amino acids. With 3 bases removed from V and 2 bases from J, the gap between germline ends came to 8 bases. Germline assignment: CDR1 LNHDA and CDR2 SQIVND (reference sequence). The CDR3 sequence: CASSILTTGNTIYF. DNA of the CDR3: TGTGCCAGTAGTATTTTGACAACTGGAAACACCATATATTTT.

V is TRBV19 and J is TRBJ2-1; TRBD2 matches 14 bases. V shed 3 bases and J 4 bases; nucleotides not matched to a gene: 5. The CDR3 length is 17 residues. CDR1 is LNHDA and CDR2 is SQIVND in the germline V gene (reference sequence). The DNA for the CDR3 is TGTGCCAGTAGTATGGGACTAGCGGGAGTATCGTACAATGAGCAGTTCTTC. Encoded protein: CASSMGLAGVSYNEQFF.

The genes are TRBV11-2 and TRBJ2-1, with a tentative D call TRBD2 (6 bases). Looked up from germline, CDR1 is SGHAT and CDR2 is FQNNGV. There are 13 residues in the CDR3. V lost 0 bases to trimming and J lost 12 bases, with 12 bases between them. CDR3 coding DNA: TGTGCCAGCAGCTTAGATTTGGCGGGGAGGCAGTTCTTC. It specifies CASSLDLAGRQFF.

The V call is TRBV19, the J call TRBJ2-4, with 9 bases matching TRBD1. After removal of 3 bases from V and 0 bases from J, the junction contained 9 bases not matched to a gene. Germline CDR1 is LNHDA and CDR2 is SQIVND (reference sequence). The CDR3 consists of 18 residues. As DNA, the CDR3 is TGTGCCAGTAGTATCCCCCTCACAGGGGGCCTAGCCAAAAACATTCAGTACTTC. Translating gives CASSIPLTGGLAKNIQYF.

The gene calls are TRBV19 and TRBJ2-5, with D possibly being TRBD1 (6 bases). Trimming shortened V by 4 bases and J by 0 bases, and 15 bases separated the two germline ends. Per germline, CDR1 LNHDA and CDR2 SQIVND (reference sequence). The CDR3 runs 16 residues. The CDR3 protein is CASSNGGLGYQETQYF. The CDR3 DNA is TGTGCCAGTAGTAATGGGGGCCTGGGGTACCAAGAGACCCAGTACTTC.

The chain links TRBV29-1 to TRBJ2-1; no firm D call. Germline V gene sequence: CDR1 SQVTM, CDR2 ANQGSEA. The CDR3 consists of 11 residues. The V end lost 4 bases, the J end lost 7 bases, and 8 bases lay between the germline ends. CDR3 coding DNA: TGCAGCGTTGGCAGGATGAATGAGCAGTTCTTC. Translating gives CSVGRMNEQFF.

The rearrangement joins TRBV30 to TRBJ2-5; TRBD1 agrees at 7 bases. Matching the DNA end better, TRBJ2-7 makes the J call doubtful. The length of the CDR3 is 16 residues. Germline CDR1 is GTSNPN and CDR2 is SVGIG (reference sequence). The CDR3 DNA follows: TGTGCCTGGACCAAACGACTTGGGGCAGGGGGCTACGAGCAGTACTTC. This translates into CAWTKRLGAGGYEQYF.

This chain joins TRBV27 and TRBJ1-2, with 7 bases that match TRBD1. Germline CDR1 reads MNHEY; CDR2 reads SMNVEV (reference sequence). The CDR3 consists of 14 residues. After removal of 6 bases from V and 1 base from J, the junction contained 5 bases not matched to a gene. The CDR3 DNA reads as TGTGCCAGCAGCCGAACAGGGGTTAACTATGGCTACACCTTC. Translating it yields CASSRTGVNYGYTF.

The chain couples TRBV6-1 to TRBJ1-1, with unresolved D. V was trimmed by 0 bases and J by 4 bases, leaving 9 bases between them. The CDR3 has 14 residues. Germline V gives CDR1 MNHNS, CDR2 SASEGT. The CDR3 bases are TGTGCCAGCAGTGAAGCGCGCAGAGGCACTGAAGCTTTCTTT. Its translation: CASSEARRGTEAFF.

The rearrangement uses TRBV7-2 and TRBJ1-2; 7 bases are shared with TRBD1. The CDR3 totals 12 residues. With 5 bases clipped from V and 8 bases from J, the junction kept 5 bases outside the gene matches. In germline, CDR1 is SGHTA, CDR2 FQGNSA. The CDR3 DNA reads as TGTGCCAGCAGCACCTACAGGGGCGGCTACACCTTC. The encoded protein is CASSTYRGGYTF.

This chain links TRBV20-1 with TRBJ2-3; D remains unclear. V was cut by 6 bases and J by 6 bases, with 10 bases left in between. Germline assignment: CDR1 DFQATT and CDR2 SNEGSKA (reference sequence). CDR3 length: 11 residues. This CDR3 is CSAHASDTQYF. CDR3 coding DNA: TGCAGTGCCCACGCGAGCGATACGCAGTATTTT.

The chain combines TRBV6-5 with TRBJ1-1, with D perhaps matching TRBD1 (5 bases). Trimming took 6 bases from V and 6 from J, leaving 14 bases between them. CDR1 and CDR2 from the germline V gene are MNHEY and SVGAGI. This CDR3 has 13 residues. The CDR3 coding sequence is TGTGCCAGCAGAGCCAGCCGGGGGGCTGAAGCTTTCTTT. It specifies CASRASRGAEAFF.

This chain joins TRBV6-5 and TRBJ2-7; tentatively, D is TRBD2 (6 bases). The CDR3 spans 10 residues. V lost 8 bases and J 4 bases, leaving 6 bases between the germline ends. Germline CDR1 MNHEY, CDR2 SVGAGI. This CDR3 is CASGTYEQYF. CDR3 in DNA: TGTGCCAGCGGGACTTACGAGCAGTACTTC.